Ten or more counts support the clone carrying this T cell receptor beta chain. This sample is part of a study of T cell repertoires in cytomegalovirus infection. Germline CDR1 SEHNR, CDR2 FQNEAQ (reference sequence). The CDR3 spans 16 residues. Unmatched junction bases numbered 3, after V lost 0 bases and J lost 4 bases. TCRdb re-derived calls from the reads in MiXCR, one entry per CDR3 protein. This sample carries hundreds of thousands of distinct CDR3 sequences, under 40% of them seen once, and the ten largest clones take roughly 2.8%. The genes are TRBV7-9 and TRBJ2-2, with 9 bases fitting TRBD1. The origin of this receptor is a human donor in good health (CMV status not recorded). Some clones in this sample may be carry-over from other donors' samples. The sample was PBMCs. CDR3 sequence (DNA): TGTGCCAGCAGCTTAGCGCTGGGACAGGGCACCGGGGAGCTGTTTTTT. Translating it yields CASSLALGQGTGELFF.